The 5 T cell receptor beta chains below were found in one sample sequenced in a study of shared clonotypes between healthy human individuals. Some clones are missing from TCRdb's copy, which holds only in-frame ones; the method was immunoSEQ multiplex PCR. The sample holds roughly 2,500,000 clones, 90% to 95% seen once. The specimen was naive CD4+ T cells from PBMCs. Subset indicated: CD45RA+ positively selected. These receptors were taken from a man aged 18 to 30 in good health. Some clones in this sample may be carry-over from other donors' samples.

Only one count was recorded for this clone. This chain links TRBV11-2 with TRBJ2-5; 8 positions match TRBD1. J was trimmed by 3 bases and V by 3 bases; bases with no gene match: 3. Germline V gene lookup returns CDR1 SGHAT and CDR2 FQNNGV. The CDR3 sequence is 14 residues long. In DNA form, the CDR3 reads TGTGCCAGCAGCTTCTTGGACAGGGAAGAGACCCAGTACTTC. It translates to CASSFLDREETQYF. Complete variable domain (other parts from reference TRBV11-2 and TRBJ2-5): EAGVAQSPRYKIIEKRQSVAFWCNPISGHATLYWYQQILGQGPKLLIQFQNNGVVDDSQLPKDRFSAERLKGVDSTLKIQPAKLEDSAVYLCASSFLDREETQYFGPGTRLLVL.

The chain carries TRBV18 and TRBJ2-3, with TRBD2 matching 10 bases. V lost 8 bases, J lost 4 bases, and 6 bases stayed unmatched. This CDR3 region has 14 residues. Germline V CDR1 and CDR2: KGHSH, LQKENI. CDR3: CASLIAGGSDTQYF. In nucleotides, the CDR3 is TGTGCCAGCCTTATAGCGGGAGGTTCAGATACGCAGTATTTT. The variable domain in full, with the rest retrieved from reference TRBV18 and TRBJ2-3, is NAGVMQNPRHLVRRRGQEARLRCSPMKGHSHVYWYRQLPEEGLKFMVYLQKENIIDESGMPKERFSAEFPKEGPSILRIQQVVRGDSAAYFCASLIAGGSDTQYFGPGTRLTVL.

This chain links TRBV21-1 with TRBJ2-3; the table's D gene call, TRBD2, was not cross checked with the DNA. TRBV21-1 is a pseudogene segment. This CDR3 spans 22 amino acids. The CDR3 DNA follows: TGTGCCAGCAGCACCCGGACTAGCGGGAGTGCTCCCCCCCCCGGGAAATACGATACGCAGTATTTT. Protein: CASSTRTSGSAPPPGKYDTQYF.

This chain links TRBV7-9 with TRBJ2-7; possible D gene TRBD2, 5 bases. The CDR3 sequence is 15 residues long. The germline gives CDR1 SEHNR, CDR2 FQNEAQ (reference sequence). Trimming shortened V by 5 bases and J by 6 bases, and 20 bases separated the two germline ends. The CDR3 region is CASSHEILGLGEQYF. CDR3 coding DNA: TGTGCCAGCAGCCACGAGATTTTAGGACTCGGCGAGCAGTACTTC.

The chain joins TRBV19 to TRBJ2-6; D is unresolved. Trimming took off 4 bases at V and 0 bases at J, with 4 bases between the two ends. The CDR3 contains 14 residues. Germline CDR1 LNHDA, CDR2 SQIVND (reference sequence). CDR3 nucleotide sequence: TGTGCCAGTAGTAGTACCTCTGGGGCCAACGTCCTGACTTTC. Protein: CASSSTSGANVLTF. The variable domain in full, with the rest retrieved from reference TRBV19 and TRBJ2-6, is DGGITQSPKYLFRKEGQNVTLSCEQNLNHDAMYWYRQDPGQGLRLIYYSQIVNDFQKGDIAEGYSVSREKKESFPLTVTSAQKNPTAFYLCASSSTSGANVLTFGAGSRLTVL.